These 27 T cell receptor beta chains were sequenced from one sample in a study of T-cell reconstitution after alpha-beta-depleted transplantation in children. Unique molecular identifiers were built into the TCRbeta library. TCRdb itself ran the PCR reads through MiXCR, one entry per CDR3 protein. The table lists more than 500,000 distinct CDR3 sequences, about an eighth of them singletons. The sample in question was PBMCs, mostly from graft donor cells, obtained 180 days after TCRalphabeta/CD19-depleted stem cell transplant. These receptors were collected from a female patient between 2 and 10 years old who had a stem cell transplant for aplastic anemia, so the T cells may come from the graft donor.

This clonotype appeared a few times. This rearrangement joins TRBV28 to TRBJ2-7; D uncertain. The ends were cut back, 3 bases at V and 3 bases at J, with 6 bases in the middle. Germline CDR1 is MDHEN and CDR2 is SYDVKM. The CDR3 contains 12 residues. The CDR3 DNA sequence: TGTGCCAGCAGTTTTGATGTCTACGAGCAGTACTTC. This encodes CASSFDVYEQYF.

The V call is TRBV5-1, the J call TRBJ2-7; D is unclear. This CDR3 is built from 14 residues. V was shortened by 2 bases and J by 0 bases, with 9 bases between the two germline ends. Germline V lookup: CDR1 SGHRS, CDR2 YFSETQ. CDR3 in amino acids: CASSFQTSSYEQYF. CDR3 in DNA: TGCGCCAGCAGCTTCCAGACGAGCTCCTACGAGCAGTACTTC.

The CDR3 reads CASSSQITGSYNSPLHF. The CDR3 nucleotides are TGTGCCAGCAGCTCCCAAATAACAGGGAGCTATAATTCACCCCTCCACTTT. The chain links TRBV11-2 to TRBJ1-6; D might be TRBD1 (6 bases). CDR3 length: 17 amino acids. Looked up from germline, CDR1 is SGHAT and CDR2 is FQNNGV. With 4 bases removed from V and 3 bases from J, the gap between germline ends came to 16 bases.

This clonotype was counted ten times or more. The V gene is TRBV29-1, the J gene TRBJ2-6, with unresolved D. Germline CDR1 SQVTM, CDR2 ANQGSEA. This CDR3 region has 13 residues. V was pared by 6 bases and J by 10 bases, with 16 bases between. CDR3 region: CSVPVKSGNVLTF. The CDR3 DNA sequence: TGCAGCGTCCCAGTGAAATCTGGTAACGTCCTGACTTTC.

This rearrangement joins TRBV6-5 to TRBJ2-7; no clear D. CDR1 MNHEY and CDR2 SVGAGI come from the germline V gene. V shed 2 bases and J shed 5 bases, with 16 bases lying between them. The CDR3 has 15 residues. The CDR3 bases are TGTGCCAGCAGTTACGCCCCCTCTGTGATCCACGAGCAGTACGTC. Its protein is CASSYAPSVIHEQYV.

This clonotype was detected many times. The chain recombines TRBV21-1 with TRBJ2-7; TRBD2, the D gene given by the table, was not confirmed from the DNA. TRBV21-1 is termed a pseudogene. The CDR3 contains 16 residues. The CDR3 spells CASSPRALAGHGEQYF. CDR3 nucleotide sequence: TGTGCCAGCAGTCCTAGGGCACTAGCGGGACATGGCGAGCAGTACTTC.

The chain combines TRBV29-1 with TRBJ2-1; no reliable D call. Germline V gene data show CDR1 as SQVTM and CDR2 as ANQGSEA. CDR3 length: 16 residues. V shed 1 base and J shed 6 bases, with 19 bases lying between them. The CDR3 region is CSVEVGYLFSPNEQFF. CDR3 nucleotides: TGCAGCGTTGAAGTCGGATACCTCTTTAGTCCCAATGAGCAGTTCTTC.

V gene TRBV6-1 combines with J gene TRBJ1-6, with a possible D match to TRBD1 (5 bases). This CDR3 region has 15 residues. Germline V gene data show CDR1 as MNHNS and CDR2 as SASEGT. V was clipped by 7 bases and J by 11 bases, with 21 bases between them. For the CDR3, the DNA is TGTGCCAGCACAAAATTTAACGGGGGATTAACACCCCTCCACTTT. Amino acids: CASTKFNGGLTPLHF.

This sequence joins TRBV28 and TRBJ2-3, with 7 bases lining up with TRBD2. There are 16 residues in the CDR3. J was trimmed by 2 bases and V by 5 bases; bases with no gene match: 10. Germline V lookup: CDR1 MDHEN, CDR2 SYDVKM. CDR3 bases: TGTGCCAGCAGTGCCCGACTAGCAACCCCCACAGATACGCAGTATTTT. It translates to CASSARLATPTDTQYF.

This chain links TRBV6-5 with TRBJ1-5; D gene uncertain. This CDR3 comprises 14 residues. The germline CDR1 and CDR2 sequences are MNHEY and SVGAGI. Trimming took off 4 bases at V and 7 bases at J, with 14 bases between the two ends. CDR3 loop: CASSSGPGRQPQHF. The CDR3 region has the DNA TGTGCCAGCAGTTCCGGTCCCGGACGGCAGCCCCAGCATTTT.

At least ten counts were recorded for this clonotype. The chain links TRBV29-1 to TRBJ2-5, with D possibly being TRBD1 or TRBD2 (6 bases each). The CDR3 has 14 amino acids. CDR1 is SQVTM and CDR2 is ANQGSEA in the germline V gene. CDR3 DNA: TGCACCACCGCGGGGCAGGGGATTGGCGAGACCCAGTACTTC. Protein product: CTTAGQGIGETQYF.

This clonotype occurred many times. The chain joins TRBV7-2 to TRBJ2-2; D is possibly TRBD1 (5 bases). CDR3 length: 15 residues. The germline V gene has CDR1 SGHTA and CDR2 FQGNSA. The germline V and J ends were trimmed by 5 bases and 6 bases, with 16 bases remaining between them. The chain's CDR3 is CASSPLRDPPGELFF. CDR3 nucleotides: TGTGCCAGCAGCCCCCTCAGGGATCCCCCCGGGGAGCTGTTTTTT.

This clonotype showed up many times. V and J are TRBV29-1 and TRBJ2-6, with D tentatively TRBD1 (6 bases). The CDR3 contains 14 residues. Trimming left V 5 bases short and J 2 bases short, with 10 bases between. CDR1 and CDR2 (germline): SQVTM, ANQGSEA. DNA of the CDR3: TGCAGCGTTATCTCAGGGGCTGGGGCCAACGTCCTGACTTTC. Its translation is CSVISGAGANVLTF.

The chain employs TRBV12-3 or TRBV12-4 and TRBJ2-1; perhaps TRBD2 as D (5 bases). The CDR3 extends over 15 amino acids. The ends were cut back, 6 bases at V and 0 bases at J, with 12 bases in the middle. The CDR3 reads CASRTTRSSYNEQFF. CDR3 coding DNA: TGTGCCAGCAGGACCACTAGGAGCTCCTACAATGAGCAGTTCTTC.

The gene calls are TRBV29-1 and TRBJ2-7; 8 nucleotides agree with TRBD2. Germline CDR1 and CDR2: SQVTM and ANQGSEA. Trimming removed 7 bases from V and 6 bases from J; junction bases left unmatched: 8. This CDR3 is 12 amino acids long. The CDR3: CSAREDRSEQYF. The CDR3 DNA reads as TGCAGCGCGCGGGAGGATAGATCCGAGCAGTACTTC.

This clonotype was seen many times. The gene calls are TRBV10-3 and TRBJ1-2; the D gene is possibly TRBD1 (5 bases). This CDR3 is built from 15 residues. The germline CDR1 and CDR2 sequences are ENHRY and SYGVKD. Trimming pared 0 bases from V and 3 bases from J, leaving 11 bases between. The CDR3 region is CAISESIRGDYGYTF. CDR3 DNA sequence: TGTGCCATCAGTGAGTCGATAAGGGGAGACTATGGCTACACCTTC.

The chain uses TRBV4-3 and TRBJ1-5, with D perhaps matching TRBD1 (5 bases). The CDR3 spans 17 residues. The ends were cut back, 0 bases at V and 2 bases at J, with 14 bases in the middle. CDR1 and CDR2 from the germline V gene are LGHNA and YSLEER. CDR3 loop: CASSQDLPGRGNQPQHF. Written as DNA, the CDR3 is TGCGCCAGCAGCCAAGATCTGCCGGGCAGGGGCAATCAGCCCCAGCATTTT.

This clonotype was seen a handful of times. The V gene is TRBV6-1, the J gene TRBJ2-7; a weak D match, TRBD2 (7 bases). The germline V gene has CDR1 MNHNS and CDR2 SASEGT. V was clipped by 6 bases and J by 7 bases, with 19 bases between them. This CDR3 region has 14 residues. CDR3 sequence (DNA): TGTGCCAGCAGCAATACAGGGTCCGGGAGGGAGCAGTACTTC. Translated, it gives CASSNTGSGREQYF.

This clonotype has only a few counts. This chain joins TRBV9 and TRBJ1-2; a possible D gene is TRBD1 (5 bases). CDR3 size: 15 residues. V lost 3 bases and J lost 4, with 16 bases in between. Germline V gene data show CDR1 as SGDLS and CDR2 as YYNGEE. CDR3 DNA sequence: TGTGCCAGCAGCGCTCCAACGGGCGGGGGCTATGGCTACACCTTC. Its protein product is CASSAPTGGGYGYTF. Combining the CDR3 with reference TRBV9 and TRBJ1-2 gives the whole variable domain DSGVTQTPKHLITATGQRVTLRCSPRSGDLSVYWYQQSLDQGLQFLIQYYNGEERAKGNILERFSAQQFPDLHSELNLSSLELGDSALYFCASSAPTGGGYGYTFGSGTRLTVV.

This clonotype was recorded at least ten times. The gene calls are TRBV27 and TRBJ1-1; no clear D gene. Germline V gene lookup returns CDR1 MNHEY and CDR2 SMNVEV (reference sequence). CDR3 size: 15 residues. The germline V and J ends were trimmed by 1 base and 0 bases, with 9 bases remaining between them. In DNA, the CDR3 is TGTGCCAGCAGTTTATGGGGAGGGATGAACACTGAAGCTTTCTTT. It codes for CASSLWGGMNTEAFF.

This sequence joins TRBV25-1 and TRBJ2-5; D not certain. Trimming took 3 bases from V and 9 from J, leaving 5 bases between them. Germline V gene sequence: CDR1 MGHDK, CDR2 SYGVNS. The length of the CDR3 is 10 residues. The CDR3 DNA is TGTGCCAGCAGTGATTCGGCCCAGTACTTC. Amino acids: CASSDSAQYF.

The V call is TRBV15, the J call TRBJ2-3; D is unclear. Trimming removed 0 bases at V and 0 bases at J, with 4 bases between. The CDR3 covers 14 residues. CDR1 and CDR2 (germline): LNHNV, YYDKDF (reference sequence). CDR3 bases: TGTGCCACCAGCAGAGAATCCAGCACAGATACGCAGTATTTT. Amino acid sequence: CATSRESSTDTQYF.

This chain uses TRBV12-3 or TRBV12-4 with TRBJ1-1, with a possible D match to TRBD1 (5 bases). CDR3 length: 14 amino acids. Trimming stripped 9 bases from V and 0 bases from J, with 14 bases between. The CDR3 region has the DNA TGTGCCAGTCAAGGGGCAGTCATGAACACTGAAGCTTTCTTT. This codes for CASQGAVMNTEAFF.

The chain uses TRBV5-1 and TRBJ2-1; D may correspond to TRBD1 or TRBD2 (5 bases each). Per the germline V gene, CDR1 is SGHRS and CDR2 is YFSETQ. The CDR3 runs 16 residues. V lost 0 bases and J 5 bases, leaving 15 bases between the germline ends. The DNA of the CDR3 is TGCGCCAGCAGCTTGGCTACCGGGACGGTCAACAATGAGCAGTTCTTC. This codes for CASSLATGTVNNEQFF.

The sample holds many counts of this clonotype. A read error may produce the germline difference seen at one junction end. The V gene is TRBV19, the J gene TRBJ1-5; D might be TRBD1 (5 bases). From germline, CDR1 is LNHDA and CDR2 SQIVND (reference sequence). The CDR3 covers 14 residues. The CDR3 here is CASSPRGGNQPQHF. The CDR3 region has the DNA TGCGCCAGCAGCCCTCGGGGGGGCAATCAGCCCCAGCATTTT.

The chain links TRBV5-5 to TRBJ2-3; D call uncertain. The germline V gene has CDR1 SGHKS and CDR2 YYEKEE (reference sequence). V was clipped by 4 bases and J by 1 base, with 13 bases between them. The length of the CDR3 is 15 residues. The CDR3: CASSGRTDGTDTQYF. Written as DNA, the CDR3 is TGTGCCAGCAGCGGGCGGACGGATGGCACAGATACGCAGTATTTT.

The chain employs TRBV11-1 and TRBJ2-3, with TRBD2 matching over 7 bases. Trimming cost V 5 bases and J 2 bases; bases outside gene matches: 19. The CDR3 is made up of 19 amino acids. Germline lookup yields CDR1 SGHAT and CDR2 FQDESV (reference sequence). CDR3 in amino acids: CASSLTLAEGISSTDTQYF. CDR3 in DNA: TGTGCCAGCAGCCTAACGCTAGCGGAGGGGATCAGTTCCACAGATACGCAGTATTTT.